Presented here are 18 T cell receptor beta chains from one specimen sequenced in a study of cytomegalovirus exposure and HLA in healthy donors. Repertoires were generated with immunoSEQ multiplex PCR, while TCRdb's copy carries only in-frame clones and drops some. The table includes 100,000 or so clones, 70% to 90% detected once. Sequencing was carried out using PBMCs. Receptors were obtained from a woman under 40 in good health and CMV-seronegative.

The CDR3 region is CASGSARQGYYEQYF. For the CDR3, the DNA is TGTGCTAGTGGTTCCGCAAGACAGGGGTACTACGAGCAGTACTTC. The chain recombines TRBV12-5 with TRBJ2-7, with 8 bases identical to TRBD1. The CDR3 spans 15 residues. The trim removed 4 bases at V and 3 bases at J, leaving 8 bases unmatched. Germline CDR1 and CDR2: LGHNT and FRNRAP.

The CDR3 sequence: CASSDRGYGYTF. For the CDR3, the DNA is TGTGCCAGCAGTGACAGGGGTTATGGCTACACCTTC. J is TRBJ1-2 and V is TRBV28; 8 bases line up with TRBD1. Germline CDR1 MDHEN, CDR2 SYDVKM. This CDR3 region has 12 residues. J lost 5 bases, V lost 5 bases, and 1 base had no gene match.

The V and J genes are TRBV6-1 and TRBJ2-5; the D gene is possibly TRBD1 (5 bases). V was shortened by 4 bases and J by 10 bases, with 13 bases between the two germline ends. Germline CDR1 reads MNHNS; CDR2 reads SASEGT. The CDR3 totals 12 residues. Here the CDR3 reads CASSADTRNQYF. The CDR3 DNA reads TGTGCCAGCAGTGCGGACACAAGGAACCAGTACTTC.

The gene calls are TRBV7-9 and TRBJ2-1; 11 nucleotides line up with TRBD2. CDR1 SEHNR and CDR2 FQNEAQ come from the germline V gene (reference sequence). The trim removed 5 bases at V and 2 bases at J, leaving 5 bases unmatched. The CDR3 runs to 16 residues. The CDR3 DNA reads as TGTGCCAGCAGCGCGACTAGCGGGGTAACCTACAATGAGCAGTTCTTC. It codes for CASSATSGVTYNEQFF.

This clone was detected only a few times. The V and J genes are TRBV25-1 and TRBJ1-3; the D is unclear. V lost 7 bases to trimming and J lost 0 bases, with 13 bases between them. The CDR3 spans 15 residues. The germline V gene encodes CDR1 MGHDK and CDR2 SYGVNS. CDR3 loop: CASNSGVNSGNTIYF. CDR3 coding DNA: TGTGCCAGCAACTCCGGGGTAAACTCTGGAAACACCATATATTTT.

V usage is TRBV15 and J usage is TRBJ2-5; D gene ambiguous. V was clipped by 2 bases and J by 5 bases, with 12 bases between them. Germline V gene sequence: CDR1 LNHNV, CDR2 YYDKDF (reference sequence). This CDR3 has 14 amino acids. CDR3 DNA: TGTGCCACCAGCAGATCCCATCTCGGGGAGACCCAGTACTTC. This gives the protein CATSRSHLGETQYF.

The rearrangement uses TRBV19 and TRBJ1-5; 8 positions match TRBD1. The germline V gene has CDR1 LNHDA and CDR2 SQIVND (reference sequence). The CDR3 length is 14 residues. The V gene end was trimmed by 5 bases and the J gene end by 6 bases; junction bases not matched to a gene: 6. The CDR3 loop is CASSLRTGSQPQHF. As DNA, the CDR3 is TGTGCCAGTAGTCTCCGGACAGGGAGTCAGCCCCAGCATTTT. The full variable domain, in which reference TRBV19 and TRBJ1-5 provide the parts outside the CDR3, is DGGITQSPKYLFRKEGQNVTLSCEQNLNHDAMYWYRQDPGQGLRLIYYSQIVNDFQKGDIAEGYSVSREKKESFPLTVTSAQKNPTAFYLCASSLRTGSQPQHFGDGTRLSIL.

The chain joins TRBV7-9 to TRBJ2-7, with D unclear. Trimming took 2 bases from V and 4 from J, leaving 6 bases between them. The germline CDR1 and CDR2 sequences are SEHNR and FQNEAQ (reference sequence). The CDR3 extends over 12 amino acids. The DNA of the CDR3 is TGTGCCAGCAGCTTAACTCCTTACGAGCAGTACTTC. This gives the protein CASSLTPYEQYF.

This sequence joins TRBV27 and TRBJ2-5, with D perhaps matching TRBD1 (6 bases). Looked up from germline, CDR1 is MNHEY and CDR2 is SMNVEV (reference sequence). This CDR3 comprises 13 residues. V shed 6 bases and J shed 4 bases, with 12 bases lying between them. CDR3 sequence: CASRRGSVETQYF. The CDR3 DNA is TGTGCCAGCAGGAGGGGGTCGGTAGAGACCCAGTACTTC.

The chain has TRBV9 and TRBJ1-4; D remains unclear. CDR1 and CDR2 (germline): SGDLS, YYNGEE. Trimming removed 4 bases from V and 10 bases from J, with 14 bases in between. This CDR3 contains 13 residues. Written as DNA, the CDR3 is TGTGCCAGCAGCTCAACCACCCGGGGAAAACTGTTTTTT. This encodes CASSSTTRGKLFF.

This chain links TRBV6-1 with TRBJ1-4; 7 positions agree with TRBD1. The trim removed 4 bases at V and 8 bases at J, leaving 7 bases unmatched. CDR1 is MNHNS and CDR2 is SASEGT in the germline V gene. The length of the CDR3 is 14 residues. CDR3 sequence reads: CASSGRQGNEKLFF. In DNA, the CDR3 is TGTGCCAGCAGTGGTCGACAGGGAAACGAAAAACTGTTTTTT.

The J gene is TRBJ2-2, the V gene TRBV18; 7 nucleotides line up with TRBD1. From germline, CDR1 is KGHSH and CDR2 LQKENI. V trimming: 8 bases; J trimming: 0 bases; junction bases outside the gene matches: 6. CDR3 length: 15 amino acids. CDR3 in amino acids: CASRDSLTNTGELFF. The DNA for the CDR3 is TGTGCCAGCCGGGACAGCCTTACGAACACCGGGGAGCTGTTTTTT. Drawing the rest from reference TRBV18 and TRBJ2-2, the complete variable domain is NAGVMQNPRHLVRRRGQEARLRCSPMKGHSHVYWYRQLPEEGLKFMVYLQKENIIDESGMPKERFSAEFPKEGPSILRIQQVVRGDSAAYFCASRDSLTNTGELFFGEGSRLTVL.

CDR3 sequence (DNA): TGTGCCAGCAGTGAACGAGCGGGACTAGCGGGGAGGGATGAGCAGTTCTTC. Encoded protein: CASSERAGLAGRDEQFF. This sequence joins TRBV6-1 and TRBJ2-1; 13 bases agree with TRBD2. The CDR3 spans 17 residues. Germline V gene lookup returns CDR1 MNHNS and CDR2 SASEGT. Losses at the gene ends were 2 bases for V and 8 bases for J; bases not matched to a gene: 9.

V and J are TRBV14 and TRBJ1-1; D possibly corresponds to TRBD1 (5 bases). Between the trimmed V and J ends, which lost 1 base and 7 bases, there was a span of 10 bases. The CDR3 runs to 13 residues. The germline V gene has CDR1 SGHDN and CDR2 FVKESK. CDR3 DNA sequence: TGTGCCAGCAGCCAAGTAACAGGATTTGAAGCTTTCTTT. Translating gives CASSQVTGFEAFF.

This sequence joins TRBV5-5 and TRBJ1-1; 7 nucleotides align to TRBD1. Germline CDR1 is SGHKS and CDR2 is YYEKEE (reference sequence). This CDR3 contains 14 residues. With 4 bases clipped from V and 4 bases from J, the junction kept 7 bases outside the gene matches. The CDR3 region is CASSVQGWSTEAFF. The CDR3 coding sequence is TGTGCCAGCAGCGTACAGGGGTGGAGCACTGAAGCTTTCTTT.

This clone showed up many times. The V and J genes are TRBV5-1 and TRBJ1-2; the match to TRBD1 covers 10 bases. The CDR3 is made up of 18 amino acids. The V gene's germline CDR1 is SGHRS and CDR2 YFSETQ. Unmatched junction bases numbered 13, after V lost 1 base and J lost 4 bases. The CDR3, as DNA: TGCGCCAGCAGCTTGTGGGCCTCGGGACAGGGGCAGCTCTATGGCTACACCTTC. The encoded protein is CASSLWASGQGQLYGYTF.

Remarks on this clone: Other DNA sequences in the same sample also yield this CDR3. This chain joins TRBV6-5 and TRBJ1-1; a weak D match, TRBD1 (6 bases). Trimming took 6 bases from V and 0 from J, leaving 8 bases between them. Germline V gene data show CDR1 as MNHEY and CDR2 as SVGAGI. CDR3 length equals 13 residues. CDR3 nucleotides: TGTGCCAGCAGGGACAGAATGAACACTGAAGCTTTCTTT. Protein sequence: CASRDRMNTEAFF.

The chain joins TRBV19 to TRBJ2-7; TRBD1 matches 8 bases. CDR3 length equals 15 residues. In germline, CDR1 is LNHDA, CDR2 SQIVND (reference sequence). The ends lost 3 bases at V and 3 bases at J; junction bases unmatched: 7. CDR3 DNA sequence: TGTGCCAGTAGTATTGGACAGGGTTTTGACTACGAGCAGTACTTC. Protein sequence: CASSIGQGFDYEQYF. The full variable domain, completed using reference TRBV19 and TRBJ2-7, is DGGITQSPKYLFRKEGQNVTLSCEQNLNHDAMYWYRQDPGQGLRLIYYSQIVNDFQKGDIAEGYSVSREKKESFPLTVTSAQKNPTAFYLCASSIGQGFDYEQYFGPGTRLTVT.